These 20 T cell receptor beta chains were sequenced from one sample in a study of somatic mutations in cytotoxic T cells in rheumatoid arthritis. TCRdb keeps only in-frame clones here, not all; method: immunoSEQ multiplex PCR. Among just under 30,000 clones listed, around 87% were seen once. Sequencing input: CD8+ T cells sorted from blood. The receptors shown here come from an adult with rheumatoid arthritis.

In its sample, this clone was seen a few times. The chain recombines TRBV10-3 with TRBJ1-5, with TRBD1 identical over 8 bases. V trimming: 3 bases; J trimming: 3 bases; junction bases outside the gene matches: 4. The CDR3 length is 15 residues. Germline V gene lookup returns CDR1 ENHRY and CDR2 SYGVKD. CDR3 coding DNA: TGTGCCATCAGTGACGGACAGGGTCCCAATCAGCCCCAGCATTTT. Translated: CAISDGQGPNQPQHF.

The chain uses TRBV2 and TRBJ2-1; 7 bases align to TRBD1. Germline V gene lookup returns CDR1 SNHLY and CDR2 FYNNEI. With V trimmed by 3 bases and J by 3 bases, 5 bases remained unmatched. The CDR3 contains 15 residues. CDR3 DNA sequence: TGTGCCAGCAGTGATGGGACAGAGTTCTACAATGAGCAGTTCTTC. Translating it yields CASSDGTEFYNEQFF.

The J gene is TRBJ1-2, the V gene TRBV23-1, with 7 bases matching TRBD1. TRBV23-1 is reported as an ORF; its role is uncertain. After removal of 4 bases from V and 8 bases from J, the junction contained 10 bases not matched to a gene. The CDR3 covers 14 residues. CDR3 protein: CASSPHKGAHGYTF. The CDR3 DNA sequence: TGCGCCAGCAGTCCCCATAAGGGGGCGCACGGCTACACCTTC.

V is TRBV11-2 and J is TRBJ2-1, with a possible D match to TRBD2 (6 bases). Between the trimmed V and J ends, which lost 5 bases and 8 bases, there was a span of 28 bases. Germline V CDR1 and CDR2: SGHAT, FQNNGV. The CDR3 spans 18 residues. The CDR3: CASSPRPALAVNGDEQFF. The CDR3 DNA follows: TGTGCCAGCAGCCCCCGACCGGCATTAGCGGTTAATGGGGATGAGCAGTTCTTC.

This chain links TRBV6-5 with TRBJ2-1; D is perhaps TRBD1 or TRBD2 (7 bases each). V was shortened by 2 bases and J by 7 bases, with 12 bases between the two germline ends. Per the germline V gene, CDR1 is MNHEY and CDR2 is SVGAGI. CDR3 length equals 14 residues. This CDR3 is CASSYQGGGNEQFF. For the CDR3, the DNA is TGTGCCAGCAGTTACCAGGGGGGGGGTAATGAGCAGTTCTTC.

This clone appeared a single time. This rearrangement joins TRBV2 to TRBJ2-7; TRBD1 aligns across 7 bases. The V gene end was trimmed by 5 bases and the J gene end by 2 bases; junction bases not matched to a gene: 15. The germline V gene has CDR1 SNHLY and CDR2 FYNNEI. The CDR3 has 17 amino acids. CDR3 sequence (DNA): TGTGCCAGCAGTAGATACCTCCGGGACAGCCTTACCTACGAGCAGTACTTC. Amino acids: CASSRYLRDSLTYEQYF. Variable domain in full (rest from reference TRBV2 and TRBJ2-7): EPEVTQTPSHQVTQMGQEVILRCVPISNHLYFYWYRQILGQKVEFLVSFYNNEISEKSEIFDDQFSVERPDGSNFTLKIRSTKLEDSAMYFCASSRYLRDSLTYEQYFGPGTRLTVT.

The V and J genes are TRBV6-9 and TRBJ2-5; D may be TRBD1 (6 bases). The germline V gene has CDR1 MNHGY and CDR2 SVAAGI. This CDR3 is built from 14 residues. V was pared by 11 bases and J by 3 bases, with 19 bases between. As DNA, the CDR3 is TGTGCCCCTGACCAGGGGACGTCGGAAGAGACCCAGTACTTC. This sequence encodes CAPDQGTSEETQYF.

This rearrangement joins TRBV7-2 to TRBJ1-3, with unresolved D. Germline assignment: CDR1 SGHTA and CDR2 FQGNSA. The CDR3 sequence is 17 residues long. V was shortened by 2 bases and J by 4 bases, with 18 bases between the two germline ends. CDR3 in amino acids: CASSLPPGFSFGNTIYF. In DNA form, the CDR3 reads TGTGCCAGCAGCTTACCCCCGGGATTCTCTTTCGGAAACACCATATATTTT.

The chain links TRBV27 to TRBJ1-6; TRBD1 matches at 8 bases. Trimming took 3 bases from V and 7 from J; bases not matched to a gene: 8. Germline V gene sequence: CDR1 MNHEY, CDR2 SMNVEV (reference sequence). This CDR3 has 16 amino acids. CDR3 nucleotides: TGTGCCAGCAGTTTTCTCGGACAGGGCAACAATTCACCCCTCCACTTT. Residues: CASSFLGQGNNSPLHF.

V usage is TRBV6-1 and J usage is TRBJ1-5, with D possibly being TRBD1 (5 bases). Trimming removed 8 bases at V and 4 bases at J, with 18 bases between. The germline CDR1 and CDR2 sequences are MNHNS and SASEGT. This CDR3 is 15 amino acids long. CDR3 DNA sequence: TGTGCCAGCCATCCCGCCCGGGGACTAAATCAGCCCCAGCATTTT. This codes for CASHPARGLNQPQHF.

This chain links TRBV27 with TRBJ2-1, with unresolved D. The germline CDR1 and CDR2 sequences are MNHEY and SMNVEV (reference sequence). This CDR3 is 13 amino acids long. The ends were cut back, 5 bases at V and 2 bases at J, with 7 bases in the middle. For the CDR3, the DNA is TGTGCCAGCAGTACCCGTCCCTACAATGAGCAGTTCTTC. Protein product: CASSTRPYNEQFF.

The chain couples TRBV27 to TRBJ2-7; a weak D match, TRBD1 (6 bases). CDR1 MNHEY and CDR2 SMNVEV come from the germline V gene (reference sequence). The CDR3 totals 15 residues. Trimming left V 2 bases short and J 4 bases short, with 15 bases between. CDR3 loop: CASSLNFGQMYEQYF. The CDR3 region has the DNA TGTGCCAGCAGTTTAAACTTTGGACAGATGTACGAGCAGTACTTC.

The chain recombines TRBV9 with TRBJ2-2, with 10 bases identical to TRBD1. The germline CDR1 and CDR2 sequences are SGDLS and YYNGEE. With 4 bases clipped from V and 4 bases from J, the junction kept 13 bases outside the gene matches. This CDR3 is built from 18 residues. CDR3 sequence reads: CASSSNRDRGSLTGELFF. CDR3 DNA: TGTGCCAGCAGCTCCAATCGGGACAGGGGATCTCTCACCGGGGAGCTGTTTTTT.

The rearrangement uses TRBV5-6 and TRBJ1-2; D unresolved. V shed 4 bases and J shed 4 bases, with 14 bases lying between them. Germline V gene data show CDR1 as SGHDT and CDR2 as YYEEEE. The CDR3 covers 14 residues. The CDR3 DNA is TGTGCCAGCAGCCCGCTGCCTGTTACCTATGGCTACACCTTC. Amino acids: CASSPLPVTYGYTF.

The count of this clone is one. V usage is TRBV6-1 and J usage is TRBJ1-3; D is ambiguous. CDR1 is MNHNS and CDR2 is SASEGT in the germline V gene. V was cut by 3 bases and J by 2 bases, with 5 bases left in between. The CDR3 consists of 13 residues. The CDR3 DNA reads TGTGCCAGCAGTGAGGTTCCTGGAAACACCATATATTTT. This codes for CASSEVPGNTIYF.

This clone was recorded once. The genes are TRBV7-8 and TRBJ1-1; D uncertain. The CDR3 length is 13 residues. CDR1 is SGHVS, CDR2 FQNEAQ, per germline. Trimming removed 4 bases from V and 3 bases from J, with 9 bases in between. The DNA for the CDR3 is TGTGCCAGCAGCTACTCAGATTACACTGAAGCTTTCTTT. Protein sequence: CASSYSDYTEAFF.

The chain is built from TRBV7-9 and TRBJ2-7; 10 nucleotides match TRBD2. V dropped 7 bases and J dropped 4; count of bases not matched to a gene: 7. This CDR3 has 14 amino acids. The V gene's germline CDR1 is SEHNR and CDR2 FQNEAQ (reference sequence). Here the CDR3 DNA reads TGTGCCAGCAACGGACTAGCGGAAAATTACGAGCAGTACTTC. The encoded protein is CASNGLAENYEQYF.

This clone appeared once. The chain links TRBV30 to TRBJ2-3, with no clear D. Germline V lookup: CDR1 GTSNPN, CDR2 SVGIG (reference sequence). Trimming shortened V by 2 bases and J by 0 bases, and 9 bases separated the two germline ends. The CDR3 contains 14 residues. DNA for the CDR3: TGTGCCTGGAGTACGCTTTCTAGCACAGATACGCAGTATTTT. Its translation: CAWSTLSSTDTQYF.

This clone has only one observation. V gene TRBV10-3 combines with J gene TRBJ2-7; D might be TRBD2 (6 bases). Germline V gene lookup returns CDR1 ENHRY and CDR2 SYGVKD. This CDR3 has 15 amino acids. With 8 bases removed from V and 1 base from J, the gap between germline ends came to 18 bases. The DNA for the CDR3 is TGTGCCATCGGGGGACTTGAGGATAGGTCCTACGAGCAGTACTTC. Its protein is CAIGGLEDRSYEQYF.

V and J are TRBV7-9 and TRBJ2-3; D might be TRBD2 (6 bases). CDR1 SEHNR and CDR2 FQNEAQ come from the germline V gene (reference sequence). CDR3 size: 19 residues. Trimming took 1 base from V and 0 from J, leaving 20 bases between them. CDR3 bases: TGTGCCAGCAGCTTAGTGGAATCGGGGGACTTACCTAGCACAGATACGCAGTATTTT. This gives the protein CASSLVESGDLPSTDTQYF.